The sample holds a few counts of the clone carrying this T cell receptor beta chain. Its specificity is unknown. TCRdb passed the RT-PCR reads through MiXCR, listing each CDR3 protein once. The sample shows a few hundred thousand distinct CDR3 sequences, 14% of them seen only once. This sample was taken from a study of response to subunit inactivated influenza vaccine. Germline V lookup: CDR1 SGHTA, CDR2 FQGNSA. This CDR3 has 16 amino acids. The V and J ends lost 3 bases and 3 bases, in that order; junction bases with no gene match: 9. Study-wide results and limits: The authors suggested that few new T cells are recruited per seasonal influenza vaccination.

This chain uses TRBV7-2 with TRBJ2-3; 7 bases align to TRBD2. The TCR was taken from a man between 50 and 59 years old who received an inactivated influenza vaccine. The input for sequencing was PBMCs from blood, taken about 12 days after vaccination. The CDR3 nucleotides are TGTGCCAGCAGCTTTCCCCCCGGGGGAGGGACAGATACGCAGTATTTT. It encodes CASSFPPGGGTDTQYF.